This entry lists 21 T cell receptor beta chains sequenced from one sample in a study of Ad26.COV2.S vaccination and SARS-CoV-2 variants. Treatment noted: about 20 received Ad26.COV2.S at low or high dose, single or two shots; about 5 received placebo; per-sample allocation not given. It was on day 63 after the first vaccine or placebo injection that samples were taken. TCRdb's copy holds only in-frame clones and misses some; the assay was immunoSEQ multiplex PCR. The top ten clones hold roughly 3.9% of a sample with roughly 400,000 clones, less than 95% of them seen once. Sequences were derived from peripheral blood, sampled in a trial of Ad26.COV2.S vaccine versus placebo. The receptor set was obtained from a person aged 18 to 59 who received the Ad26.COV2.S COVID-19 vaccine or a placebo.

This sequence joins TRBV18 and TRBJ2-2; D is uncertain. The CDR3 extends over 16 amino acids. The V gene lost 4 bases and the J gene lost 0 bases, with 12 bases spanning the gap. The germline V gene has CDR1 KGHSH and CDR2 LQKENI. The CDR3 nucleotides are TGTGCCAGCTCACGACAACCCCCCGCGAACACCGGGGAGCTGTTTTTT. It yields the protein CASSRQPPANTGELFF.

The chain joins TRBV5-4 to TRBJ1-5; D possibly corresponds to TRBD1 (5 bases). This CDR3 comprises 14 residues. Trimming removed 4 bases at V and 6 bases at J, with 14 bases between. The germline V gene encodes CDR1 SGHNT and CDR2 YYREEE (reference sequence). Here the CDR3 DNA reads TGTGCCAGCAGCGACGGGACCGGGGGTCAGCCCCAGCATTTT. This translates into CASSDGTGGQPQHF. The variable domain in full, completed from reference TRBV5-4 and TRBJ1-5, reads ETGVTQSPTHLIKTRGQQVTLRCSSQSGHNTVSWYQQALGQGPQFIFQYYREEENGRGNFPPRFSGLQFPNYSSELNVNALELDDSALYLCASSDGTGGQPQHFGDGTRLSIL.

The gene calls are TRBV3-1 (or the pseudogene TRBV3-2) and TRBJ2-7; D unclear. V was shortened by 1 base and J by 4 bases, with 5 bases between the two germline ends. The CDR3 has 12 residues. Germline CDR1 reads LGHDT; CDR2 reads YNNKEL (reference sequence). CDR3 amino acids: CASSQVWYEQYF. The CDR3, as DNA: TGTGCCAGCAGCCAAGTGTGGTACGAGCAGTACTTC.

This chain joins TRBV6-6 and TRBJ2-7; D not certain. Trimming shortened V by 5 bases and J by 6 bases, and 20 bases separated the two germline ends. CDR3 size: 15 residues. Per the germline V gene, CDR1 is MNHNY and CDR2 is SVGAGI (reference sequence). The CDR3 here is CASSPDSGSFSEQYF. CDR3 coding DNA: TGTGCCAGCAGTCCAGACTCCGGGTCTTTTAGCGAGCAGTACTTC.

The sample holds one count of this clone. The genes are TRBV11-2 and TRBJ1-4; D might be TRBD1 (5 bases). CDR1 and CDR2 from the germline V gene are SGHAT and FQNNGV. V lost 5 bases to trimming and J lost 4 bases, with 14 bases between them. The CDR3 spans 15 residues. This chain's CDR3 is CASSDQGLLNEKLFF. The CDR3 nucleotides are TGTGCCAGCAGCGATCAGGGCCTTCTTAATGAAAAACTGTTTTTT. Complete variable domain (other parts from reference TRBV11-2 and TRBJ1-4): EAGVAQSPRYKIIEKRQSVAFWCNPISGHATLYWYQQILGQGPKLLIQFQNNGVVDDSQLPKDRFSAERLKGVDSTLKIQPAKLEDSAVYLCASSDQGLLNEKLFFGSGTQLSVL.

This clone occurred a few times. The genes are TRBV29-1 and TRBJ1-5, with 7 bases matching TRBD1. The CDR3 is 13 residues long. Germline CDR1 SQVTM, CDR2 ANQGSEA. V was pared by 6 bases and J by 1 base, with 3 bases of the junction left unmatched. The chain's CDR3 is CSVGDSSNQPQHF. The DNA for the CDR3 is TGCAGCGTAGGGGACAGCAGCAATCAGCCCCAGCATTTT.

V gene TRBV18 combines with J gene TRBJ1-1, with TRBD1 matching over 8 bases. The CDR3 contains 13 residues. Germline V gene lookup returns CDR1 KGHSH and CDR2 LQKENI. V lost 4 bases and J lost 3; bases outside the gene matches: 1. The CDR3 spells CASSQTGDTEAFF. CDR3 nucleotide sequence: TGTGCCAGCTCACAGACAGGGGACACTGAAGCTTTCTTT.

V is TRBV4-2 and J is TRBJ2-3, with a possible D match to TRBD1 (9 bases). The CDR3 is 18 residues long. Trimming left V 0 bases short and J 4 bases short, with 20 bases between. Germline CDR1 is LGHNA and CDR2 is YNFKEQ. Here the CDR3 reads CASSQDSGGTGFSDTQYF. The CDR3 nucleotides read TGTGCCAGCAGCCAAGATTCGGGGGGGACAGGGTTCTCAGATACGCAGTATTTT.

The chain uses TRBV6-5 and TRBJ2-1, with a possible D match to TRBD1 (6 bases). The germline gives CDR1 MNHEY, CDR2 SVGAGI. Trimming left V 5 bases short and J 6 bases short, with 11 bases between. CDR3 size: 13 residues. The DNA for the CDR3 is TGTGCCAGCAGTCCGGGACATGTCAATGAGCAGTTCTTC. It specifies CASSPGHVNEQFF.

The chain links TRBV2 to TRBJ2-1, with 9 bases fitting TRBD1. Germline V gene data show CDR1 as SNHLY and CDR2 as FYNNEI. The CDR3 is made up of 14 amino acids. Trimming took 8 bases from V and 1 from J; bases not matched to a gene: 3. The CDR3 here is CASSDRGSYNEQFF. CDR3 DNA sequence: TGTGCCAGCTCAGACAGGGGGTCCTACAATGAGCAGTTCTTC.

This clone appeared a few times. The rearrangement links TRBV12-3 or TRBV12-4 to TRBJ1-1; TRBD1 agrees at 7 bases. The J segment lost 8 bases and the V segment lost 5 bases, leaving 8 bases of the junction unmatched. There are 13 residues in the CDR3. The CDR3 sequence is CASSPSGGREAFF. The CDR3, as DNA: TGTGCCAGCAGTCCGTCAGGGGGGAGAGAAGCTTTCTTT.

This chain links TRBV12-3 or TRBV12-4 with TRBJ1-1, with D unresolved. The CDR3 sequence is 13 residues long. Trimming stripped 6 bases from V and 1 base from J, with 9 bases between. The CDR3 sequence: CASSRTSNTEAFF. CDR3 nucleotides: TGTGCCAGCAGCCGAACATCGAACACTGAAGCTTTCTTT.

The chain has TRBV19 and TRBJ1-3; 9 bases match TRBD1. Germline CDR1 and CDR2: LNHDA and SQIVND (reference sequence). J was trimmed by 4 bases and V by 9 bases; bases with no gene match: 10. The CDR3 extends over 15 amino acids. The CDR3 region is CASTRDRVGGNTIYF. The CDR3 bases are TGTGCCAGCACAAGGGACAGGGTCGGCGGAAACACCATATATTTT.

The J gene is TRBJ2-1, the V gene TRBV5-6; the D is unclear. Deletions cut 0 bases from V and 7 bases from J, with 17 bases between. Germline-derived CDR1 and CDR2 are SGHDT and YYEEEE. The CDR3 is made up of 16 amino acids. CDR3 DNA: TGTGCCAGCAGCTTGGTCGAGCGACCGGTGATGAATGAGCAGTTCTTC. Translated, it gives CASSLVERPVMNEQFF.

The chain carries TRBV12-3 or TRBV12-4 and TRBJ2-1, with a possible D match to TRBD1 (6 bases). Trimming took off 8 bases at V and 4 bases at J, with 12 bases between the two ends. This CDR3 has 13 amino acids. In nucleotides, the CDR3 is TGTGCCAGCGCGACAGGCCGGTACAATGAGCAGTTCTTC. Its protein product is CASATGRYNEQFF.

The chain couples TRBV18 to TRBJ2-7; D may be TRBD1 (6 bases). The V gene's germline CDR1 is KGHSH and CDR2 LQKENI. The CDR3 totals 15 residues. V lost 1 base and J lost 3, with 13 bases in between. In DNA form, the CDR3 reads TGTGCCAGCTCACCACTCTCCCAGGGGCTCTACGAGCAGTACTTC. This codes for CASSPLSQGLYEQYF.

This rearrangement joins TRBV10-3 to TRBJ1-5; tentative D call: TRBD1 (5 bases). The CDR3 loop spans 16 amino acids. Trimming stripped 0 bases from V and 4 bases from J, with 13 bases between. Germline V lookup: CDR1 ENHRY, CDR2 SYGVKD. The CDR3 DNA sequence: TGTGCCATCAGTGAGTCAACCCAACAGGCTAATCAGCCCCAGCATTTT. This sequence encodes CAISESTQQANQPQHF.

The chain combines TRBV6-4 with TRBJ1-6; no clear D. Trimming removed 3 bases from V and 9 bases from J, with 12 bases in between. Germline-derived CDR1 and CDR2 are MRHNA and SNTAGT. The CDR3 covers 14 residues. CDR3 nucleotide sequence: TGTGCCAGCAGTGAGTCCGGGGTGGGTTCACCCCTCCACTTT. Its protein is CASSESGVGSPLHF.

V is TRBV6-2 or TRBV6-3 and J is TRBJ1-5; D might be TRBD1 (6 bases). Germline V gene sequence: CDR1 MNHEY, CDR2 SVGEGT. With 0 bases removed from V and 1 base from J, the gap between germline ends came to 7 bases. This CDR3 comprises 15 residues. CDR3 sequence (DNA): TGTGCCAGCAGTTACTCGAGGGGGAGCAATCAGCCCCAGCATTTT. The encoded protein is CASSYSRGSNQPQHF.

This clone was counted a single time. J is TRBJ2-5 and V is TRBV24-1; TRBD1 matches at 10 bases. From germline, CDR1 is KGHDR and CDR2 SFDVKD. This CDR3 contains 14 residues. J lost 5 bases, V lost 4 bases, and 3 bases had no gene match. The CDR3 here is CATSDPGQGETQYF. CDR3 coding DNA: TGTGCCACCAGTGACCCGGGACAGGGGGAGACCCAGTACTTC.

The chain couples TRBV3-1 (or the pseudogene TRBV3-2) to TRBJ1-5, with TRBD1 matching 9 bases. CDR3 length: 20 amino acids. Trimming cost V 6 bases and J 0 bases; bases outside gene matches: 18. Germline values: CDR1 LGHDT, CDR2 YNNKEL (reference sequence). CDR3 loop: CASRKARTGDPLYSNQPQHF. As DNA, the CDR3 is TGTGCCAGCAGGAAGGCTAGGACAGGGGATCCCCTTTATAGCAATCAGCCCCAGCATTTT.